One and the same sample provided the 30 T cell receptor beta chains below, sequenced in a study of shared clonotypes between healthy human individuals. Clones were read by immunoSEQ multiplex PCR, and TCRdb kept only the in-frame ones, dropping some. The sample shows under 1,100,000 clones, around 82% of them seen only once. Sequencing input: memory CD4+ T cells from PBMCs. Indicated subset: CD45RA-negative fraction. The receptors stem from a man in his late teens or twenties in good health. Some clones in this sample may be carry-over from other donors' samples.

CDR3 nucleotides: TGCGCCAGCAGCCCCTATCTAGGCAATGAGCAGTTCTTC. Translation gives CASSPYLGNEQFF. The chain combines TRBV5-1 with TRBJ2-1; D call uncertain. Trimming shortened V by 4 bases and J by 6 bases, and 11 bases separated the two germline ends. Germline V gives CDR1 SGHRS, CDR2 YFSETQ. The CDR3 sequence is 13 residues long.

This chain uses TRBV5-6 with TRBJ1-5, with 8 positions matching TRBD1. Germline V gene data show CDR1 as SGHDT and CDR2 as YYEEEE. The CDR3 has 16 residues. V was pared by 4 bases and J by 3 bases, with 9 bases of the junction left unmatched. CDR3 region: CASSRAGTGFNQPQHF. The CDR3 nucleotides read TGTGCCAGCAGCCGTGCGGGGACAGGATTCAATCAGCCCCAGCATTTT.

The chain couples TRBV29-1 to TRBJ2-1, with D possibly matching TRBD1 (6 bases). Germline values: CDR1 SQVTM, CDR2 ANQGSEA. This CDR3 region has 14 residues. V was cut by 6 bases and J by 2 bases, with 14 bases left in between. The CDR3 nucleotides are TGCAGCGTGTTACGACAGGCGACCTACAATGAGCAGTTCTTC. Translation: CSVLRQATYNEQFF.

As for this clone: The same CDR3 also results from other DNA sequences found in this sample. In DNA form, the CDR3 reads TGTGCCAGCAGCTTAGTTGCGGGAGGATCGTACGAGCAGTACTTC. This gives the protein CASSLVAGGSYEQYF. The chain combines TRBV7-2 with TRBJ2-7; 8 nucleotides match TRBD2. J lost 4 bases, V lost 1 base, and 6 bases had no gene match. This CDR3 contains 15 residues. Germline loops: CDR1 SGHTA, CDR2 FQGNSA.

This sequence joins TRBV7-8 and TRBJ2-2, with TRBD1 identical over 8 bases. With V trimmed by 2 bases and J by 4 bases, 3 bases remained unmatched. Germline CDR1 reads SGHVS; CDR2 reads FQNEAQ. The CDR3 totals 15 residues. The CDR3: CASSLFGQGTGELFF. CDR3 DNA: TGTGCCAGCAGCTTATTTGGACAGGGCACCGGGGAGCTGTTTTTT.

The chain has TRBV7-9 and TRBJ2-3; D not resolved. The CDR3 is made up of 13 amino acids. The V end was cut by 6 bases, the J end by 4 bases, with 11 bases between. Germline-derived CDR1 and CDR2 are SEHNR and FQNEAQ (reference sequence). The DNA of the CDR3 is TGTGCCAGCAGTTACGGATACCCAGATACGCAGTATTTT. Its translation is CASSYGYPDTQYF. The complete variable domain, with remaining parts taken from reference TRBV7-9 and TRBJ2-3, reads DTGVSQNPRHKITKRGQNVTFRCDPISEHNRLYWYRQTLGQGPEFLTYFQNEAQLEKSRLLSDRFSAERPKGSFSTLEIQRTEQGDSAMYLCASSYGYPDTQYFGPGTRLTVL.

The chain uses TRBV7-6 and TRBJ2-5; 7 nucleotides match TRBD1. CDR1 is SGHVS and CDR2 is FNYEAQ in the germline V gene. The CDR3 has 16 residues. The junction had 11 bases not matched to a gene; V was cut back by 5 bases and J by 2 bases. CDR3 residues: CASSLMLGQRQETQYF. DNA of the CDR3: TGTGCCAGCAGCCTAATGTTGGGACAGCGACAAGAGACCCAGTACTTC.

In the case of this clone: Other DNA variants within this sample encode the same CDR3. The chain has TRBV5-1 and TRBJ1-4, with 7 bases that match TRBD1. Germline assignment: CDR1 SGHRS and CDR2 YFSETQ. V dropped 4 bases and J dropped 8; count of bases not matched to a gene: 2. CDR3 length equals 12 residues. In nucleotides, the CDR3 is TGCGCCAGCAGCCCACAGGGGGAAAAACTGTTTTTT. Translated: CASSPQGEKLFF.

As regards this clone: A far larger clone lies a single base away; this is likely a read error. The same CDR3 arises from other DNA sequences in this sample as well. V gene TRBV20-1 combines with J gene TRBJ1-5; possible D gene TRBD1, 6 bases. Germline assignment: CDR1 DFQATT and CDR2 SNEGSKA (reference sequence). This CDR3 contains 11 residues. Trimming removed 6 bases at V and 12 bases at J, with 15 bases between. CDR3: CSARTGGHQHF. For the CDR3, the DNA is TGCAGTGCCAGGACGGGGGGCCACCAGCATTTT.

The V gene is TRBV27, the J gene TRBJ2-7; TRBD2 might be the D (7 bases). The CDR3 covers 14 residues. Germline CDR1 reads MNHEY; CDR2 reads SMNVEV (reference sequence). V lost 5 bases and J 0 bases, leaving 11 bases between the germline ends. The CDR3 is CASSRGGDSYEQYF. Written as DNA, the CDR3 is TGTGCCAGCAGTAGGGGGGGGGACTCCTACGAGCAGTACTTC.

This clone was seen many times. This same CDR3 is encoded by further DNA sequences in the sample. This chain joins TRBV7-9 and TRBJ2-7; no firm D call. The CDR3 has 13 amino acids. V lost 5 bases and J 1 base, leaving 9 bases between the germline ends. CDR1 is SEHNR, CDR2 FQNEAQ, per germline (reference sequence). CDR3 DNA sequence: TGTGCCAGCAGCCCCTACAGTTCCTACGAGCAGTACTTC. Translation gives CASSPYSSYEQYF. Full variable domain (missing parts from reference TRBV7-9 and TRBJ2-7): DTGVSQNPRHKITKRGQNVTFRCDPISEHNRLYWYRQTLGQGPEFLTYFQNEAQLEKSRLLSDRFSAERPKGSFSTLEIQRTEQGDSAMYLCASSPYSSYEQYFGPGTRLTVT.

The chain carries TRBV6-6 and TRBJ1-5, with TRBD1 identical over 7 bases. The junction had 7 bases not matched to a gene; V was cut back by 5 bases and J by 6 bases. The CDR3 runs 14 residues. CDR1 MNHNY and CDR2 SVGAGI come from the germline V gene (reference sequence). DNA of the CDR3: TGTGCCAGCAGTCCTGGACAGGTCGGTCAGCCCCAGCATTTT. This gives the protein CASSPGQVGQPQHF.

The rearrangement joins TRBV7-3 to TRBJ2-3, with 7 bases matching TRBD1. The V gene end was trimmed by 6 bases and the J gene end by 4 bases; junction bases not matched to a gene: 7. Germline V gene lookup returns CDR1 SGHTA and CDR2 FQGTGA. CDR3 length: 14 residues. For the CDR3, the DNA is TGTGCCAGCAGTGGACAAGGGGGCGCAGATACGCAGTATTTT. It yields the protein CASSGQGGADTQYF.

In the case of this clone: This sample also contains other DNA sequences that code for the same CDR3. This chain uses TRBV6-6 with TRBJ2-7; D uncertain. V was shortened by 0 bases and J by 0 bases, with 9 bases between the two germline ends. The CDR3 consists of 15 residues. Germline lookup yields CDR1 MNHNY and CDR2 SVGAGI (reference sequence). CDR3 in amino acids: CASSYSSRYSYEQYF. The DNA of the CDR3 is TGTGCCAGCAGTTACTCTAGCCGCTACTCCTACGAGCAGTACTTC.

V usage is TRBV29-1 and J usage is TRBJ1-4; D unresolved. Germline assignment: CDR1 SQVTM and CDR2 ANQGSEA. The CDR3 loop spans 12 amino acids. V was cut by 5 bases and J by 0 bases, with 4 bases left in between. In DNA, the CDR3 is TGCAGCGTTCTGGCAACTAATGAAAAACTGTTTTTT. It encodes CSVLATNEKLFF.

About this clone: A much larger clone differs by one base, so this may be a read error. The chain carries TRBV7-3 and TRBJ1-5; no clear D. CDR1 SGHTA and CDR2 FQGTGA come from the germline V gene. The CDR3 has 12 amino acids. V was clipped by 6 bases and J by 0 bases, with 3 bases between them. The CDR3 bases are TGTGCCAGCAGTTATAGCAATCAGCCCCAGCATTTT. It translates to CASSYSNQPQHF.

This clone was counted only a few times. The DNA for the CDR3 is TGTGCCAGCAGCTTAGACGGGGCGAGCACAGATACGCAGTATTTT. This codes for CASSLDGASTDTQYF. The chain joins TRBV7-2 to TRBJ2-3; D could derive from TRBD1 or TRBD2 (5 bases each). V lost 1 base and J 0 bases, leaving 8 bases between the germline ends. CDR3 length equals 15 residues. Germline V gene lookup returns CDR1 SGHTA and CDR2 FQGNSA.

This clone was recorded only once. The V call is TRBV7-6, the J call TRBJ2-2, with D hard to call. V lost 5 bases and J lost 0, with 10 bases in between. The CDR3 runs 15 residues. CDR1 and CDR2 (germline): SGHVS, FNYEAQ. The CDR3 DNA sequence: TGTGCCAGCAGCACCCGAGGTCCGAACACCGGGGAGCTGTTTTTT. Amino acid sequence: CASSTRGPNTGELFF.

The chain combines TRBV7-6 with TRBJ2-7; tentatively, D is TRBD1 (5 bases). This CDR3 is 14 amino acids long. The germline V and J ends were trimmed by 3 bases and 2 bases, with 11 bases remaining between them. The germline CDR1 and CDR2 sequences are SGHVS and FNYEAQ. CDR3 in amino acids: CASSLTTDAYEQYF. The CDR3 DNA reads TGTGCCAGCAGCTTGACGACAGACGCCTACGAGCAGTACTTC.

This clone was seen only a few times. The chain is built from TRBV2 and TRBJ1-5; weak D call: TRBD1 (6 bases). This CDR3 spans 16 amino acids. V was trimmed by 7 bases and J by 0 bases, leaving 16 bases between them. Germline V lookup: CDR1 SNHLY, CDR2 FYNNEI. CDR3 bases: TGTGCCAGCACCGAGGCCAGGGGCGGTAGCAATCAGCCCCAGCATTTT. The encoded protein is CASTEARGGSNQPQHF.

This clone is a singleton in its sample. The J gene is TRBJ2-1, the V gene TRBV7-2; D is ambiguous. Germline lookup yields CDR1 SGHTA and CDR2 FQGNSA. The V end lost 1 base, the J end lost 3 bases, and 7 bases lay between the germline ends. This CDR3 is 14 amino acids long. CDR3 in amino acids: CASSLESGYNEQFF. In DNA, the CDR3 is TGTGCCAGCAGCTTAGAGTCGGGCTACAATGAGCAGTTCTTC.

The rearrangement uses TRBV6-1 and TRBJ2-7; maybe TRBD2 (6 bases). The V gene lost 6 bases and the J gene lost 4 bases, with 16 bases spanning the gap. CDR1 is MNHNS, CDR2 SASEGT, per germline. The CDR3 spans 14 residues. The CDR3 nucleotides read TGTGCCAGCAGGGGACCACGGGGGATATACGAGCAGTACTTC. Amino acids: CASRGPRGIYEQYF.

Details on this clone: One base away lies a much larger clone, so this may be a sequencing read error. Other DNA sequences in the same sample also yield this CDR3. The chain couples TRBV29-1 to TRBJ2-2; 9 bases agree with TRBD2. Germline V CDR1 and CDR2: SQVTM, ANQGSEA. Trimming at V came to 3 bases and at J to 5 bases, leaving 10 bases not matched to a gene. The CDR3 totals 16 residues. The CDR3 region has the DNA TGCAGCGTTGAGATCTCGGCGGGAGGGCGTACCGGGGAGCTGTTTTTT. Its translation is CSVEISAGGRTGELFF.

This clone occurred a few times. The chain uses TRBV6-1 and TRBJ2-5; D perhaps matches TRBD1 (5 bases). Trimming cost V 1 base and J 5 bases, with 20 bases left between them. The CDR3 is 17 residues long. The germline V gene encodes CDR1 MNHNS and CDR2 SASEGT. This CDR3 is CASSEGPGRAIRETQYF. The CDR3 nucleotides are TGTGCCAGCAGTGAAGGGCCTGGCAGGGCTATCAGGGAGACCCAGTACTTC.

This clone turned up a few times. This sequence joins TRBV28 and TRBJ1-5; D unresolved. Germline V lookup: CDR1 MDHEN, CDR2 SYDVKM. V gave up 0 bases and J gave up 7 bases, with 4 bases separating them. The CDR3 sequence is 12 residues long. CDR3 in DNA: TGTGCCAGCAGTTTATGGTTCCAGCCCCAGCATTTT. Translated: CASSLWFQPQHF. Together with reference TRBV28 and TRBJ1-5, the CDR3 gives the full variable domain: DVKVTQSSRYLVKRTGEKVFLECVQDMDHENMFWYRQDPGLGLRLIYFSYDVKMKEKGDIPEGYSVSREKKERFSLILESASTNQTSMYLCASSLWFQPQHFGDGTRLSIL.

This chain uses TRBV18 with TRBJ2-2, with 7 bases that match TRBD2. The length of the CDR3 is 12 residues. Germline V lookup: CDR1 KGHSH, CDR2 LQKENI. V trimming: 6 bases; J trimming: 9 bases; junction bases outside the gene matches: 4. The CDR3 nucleotides read TGTGCCAGCTCCTCCGGGAGGAGGGAGCTGTTTTTT. It specifies CASSSGRRELFF.

The gene calls are TRBV27 and TRBJ1-5; D is ambiguous. The germline V gene encodes CDR1 MNHEY and CDR2 SMNVEV (reference sequence). Trimming shortened V by 2 bases and J by 1 base, and 12 bases separated the two germline ends. The CDR3 spans 16 residues. CDR3 protein: CASSLRGVGSNQPQHF. DNA for the CDR3: TGTGCCAGCAGTTTAAGAGGTGTGGGCAGCAATCAGCCCCAGCATTTT.

This sequence joins TRBV15 and TRBJ2-2; 9 nucleotides match TRBD2. The CDR3 covers 17 residues. V shed 0 bases, J shed 8 bases, and the junction held 10 bases outside the gene matches. The V gene's germline CDR1 is LNHNV and CDR2 YYDKDF (reference sequence). The chain's CDR3 is CATSRDPAGLAMGELFF. CDR3 coding DNA: TGTGCCACCAGCAGAGATCCCGCGGGACTAGCTATGGGGGAGCTGTTTTTT.

The V call is TRBV5-1, the J call TRBJ2-7, with 8 bases identical to TRBD2. The CDR3 is 12 residues long. CDR1 and CDR2 (germline): SGHRS, YFSETQ. The V gene end was trimmed by 6 bases and the J gene end by 4 bases; junction bases not matched to a gene: 3. The CDR3 DNA follows: TGCGCCAGCACCGGGGGGGCTTACGAGCAGTACTTC. Translated, it gives CASTGGAYEQYF. The full variable domain, in which reference TRBV5-1 and TRBJ2-7 provide the parts outside the CDR3, is KAGVTQTPRYLIKTRGQQVTLSCSPISGHRSVSWYQQTPGQGLQFLFEYFSETQRNKGNFPGRFSGRQFSNSRSEMNVSTLELGDSALYLCASTGGAYEQYFGPGTRLTVT.

This rearrangement joins TRBV6-1 to TRBJ2-7, with 7 bases identical to TRBD1. In germline, CDR1 is MNHNS, CDR2 SASEGT. The CDR3 extends over 14 amino acids. V trimming: 7 bases; J trimming: 3 bases; junction bases outside the gene matches: 9. The CDR3 is CASIPLGQRYEQYF. As DNA, the CDR3 is TGTGCCAGCATCCCGTTGGGACAGCGCTACGAGCAGTACTTC.